Listed below are T cell receptor beta chains from one sample, sequenced in a study of T-cell memory formation after mild COVID-19. TCRdb itself ran the 5' RACE reads through MiXCR, one entry per CDR3 protein. The data show some 210,000 distinct CDR3 sequences, over 9.5% seen once. Sequencing used PBMCs or a T cell subset sorted from them (not recorded which). The receptors were gathered from a man between 18 and 29 years old who had mild COVID-19 (a few samples of this study predate the infection). Cell type and time point are not known. The CDR3 runs from the conserved cysteine through the conserved F or W. The D gene is left open where the match is weak. A row's size may be missing; if present it is once, few, many or a size class.

d_gene	j_gene	len	v_gene	abundance	CDR3nt	CDR3aa
TRBD1	TRBJ2-7	18	TRBV20-1	many	TGCAGTGCTAGAGATGACGGTTTGGGACAGGGGCCCCTCTACGAGCAGTACTTC	CSARDDGLGQGPLYEQYF
NA	TRBJ1-3	16	TRBV5-1	few	TGCGCCAGCAGCTTGAACGGAGGACATTCTGGAAACACCATATATTTT	CASSLNGGHSGNTIYF
NA	TRBJ1-1	17	TRBV20-1	many	TGCAGTGCGACCCAATGGGCCAGCCAAACCATGAACACTGAAGCTTTCTTT	CSATQWASQTMNTEAFF
TRBD1	TRBJ1-2	15	TRBV19	NA	TGTGCCAGTAGTATCGGTTCGACAGGGGCCCGGGGCTACACCTTC	CASSIGSTGARGYTF
NA	TRBJ2-5	13	TRBV12-3/TRBV12-4	few	TGTGCCAGCAGTTATGGTCGAAAAGAGACCCAGTACTTC	CASSYGRKETQYF
NA	TRBJ1-6	15	TRBV5-1	many	TGCGCCAGCAGCTTCATCGCGACCAAGGAATCACCCCTCCACTTT	CASSFIATKESPLHF
NA	TRBJ2-7	14	TRBV12-3/TRBV12-4	once	TGTGCCAGCAGTTTAGACTTCCTCTCCTACGAGCAGTACTTC	CASSLDFLSYEQYF
NA	TRBJ1-1	14	TRBV29-1	NA	TGCAGCGTGAGCCCCGGATCTGAGGTCACTGAAGCTTTCTTT	CSVSPGSEVTEAFF
NA	TRBJ1-4	15	TRBV5-1	few	TGCGCCAGCAGGTTCGGGACCGCAACTAATGAAAAACTGTTTTTT	CASRFGTATNEKLFF
TRBD1	TRBJ2-7	15	TRBV5-1	NA	TGCGCCAGCAGCAGGGGGGGACAGGGAACCTACGAGCAGTACTTC	CASSRGGQGTYEQYF
NA	TRBJ1-4	14	TRBV2	few	TGTGCCAGCACTCCGGGACGAGTTAATGAAAAACTGTTTTTT	CASTPGRVNEKLFF
NA	TRBJ1-5	13	TRBV5-5	many	TGTGCCAGCAGCTTGATGAGCAATCAGCCCCAGCATTTT	CASSLMSNQPQHF
NA	TRBJ1-3	16	TRBV28	few	TGTGCCAGCAGTTTAGTTCAGGGCATCTCTGGAAACACCATATATTTT	CASSLVQGISGNTIYF
TRBD1	TRBJ1-5	13	TRBV6-5	NA	TGTGCCAGCAGTTGGGACAGGAATCAGCCCCAGCATTTT	CASSWDRNQPQHF
NA	TRBJ2-5	17	TRBV5-6	NA	TGTGCCAGCAGCTCCCTCCGGGACTTTTGGGGACAAGAGACCCAGTACTTC	CASSSLRDFWGQETQYF
TRBD1	TRBJ1-6	14	TRBV5-6	NA	TGTGCCAGCAGCTCGACAGGGGGCGGATCACCCCTCCACTTT	CASSSTGGGSPLHF